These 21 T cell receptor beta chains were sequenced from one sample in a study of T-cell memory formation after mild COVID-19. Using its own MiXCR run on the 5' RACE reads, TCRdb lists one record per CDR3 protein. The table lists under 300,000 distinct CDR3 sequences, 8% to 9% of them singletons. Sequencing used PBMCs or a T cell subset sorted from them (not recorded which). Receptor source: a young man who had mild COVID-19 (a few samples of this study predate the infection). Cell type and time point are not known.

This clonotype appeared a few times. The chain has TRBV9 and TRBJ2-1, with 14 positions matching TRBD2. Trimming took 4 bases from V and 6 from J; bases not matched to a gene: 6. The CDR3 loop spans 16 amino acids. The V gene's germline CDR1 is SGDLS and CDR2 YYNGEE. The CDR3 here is CASSPRLAGGSNEQFF. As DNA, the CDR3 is TGTGCCAGCAGCCCCCGACTAGCGGGGGGGAGCAATGAGCAGTTCTTC.

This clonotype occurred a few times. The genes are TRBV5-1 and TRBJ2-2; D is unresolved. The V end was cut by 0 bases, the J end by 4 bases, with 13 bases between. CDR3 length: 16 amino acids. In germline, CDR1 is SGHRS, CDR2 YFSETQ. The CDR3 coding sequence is TGCGCCAGCAGCTTGGCTGGTGGCTACCCCACCGGGGAGCTGTTTTTT. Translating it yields CASSLAGGYPTGELFF.

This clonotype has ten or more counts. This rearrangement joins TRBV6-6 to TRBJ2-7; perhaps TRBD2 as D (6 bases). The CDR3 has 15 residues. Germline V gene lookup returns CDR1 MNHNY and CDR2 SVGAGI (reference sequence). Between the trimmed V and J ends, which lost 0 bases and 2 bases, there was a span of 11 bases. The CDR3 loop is CASSYSIREPYEQYF. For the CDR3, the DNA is TGTGCCAGCAGTTACTCGATACGGGAGCCCTACGAGCAGTACTTC.

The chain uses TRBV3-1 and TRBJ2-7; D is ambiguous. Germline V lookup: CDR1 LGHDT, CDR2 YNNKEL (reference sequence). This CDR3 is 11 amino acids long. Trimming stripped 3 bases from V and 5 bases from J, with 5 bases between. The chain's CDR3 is CASSQSHEQYF. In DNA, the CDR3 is TGTGCCAGCAGCCAGAGCCACGAGCAGTACTTC.

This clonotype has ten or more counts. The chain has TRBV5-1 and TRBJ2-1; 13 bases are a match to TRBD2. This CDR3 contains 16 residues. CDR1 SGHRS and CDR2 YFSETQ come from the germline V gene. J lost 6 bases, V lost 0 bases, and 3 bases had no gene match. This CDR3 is CASSLELAGGRNEQFF. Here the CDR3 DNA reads TGCGCCAGCAGCTTGGAACTAGCGGGGGGGCGCAATGAGCAGTTCTTC.

CDR3 in amino acids: CASSKGGVRETQYF. Here the CDR3 DNA reads TGTGCCAGCAGCAAAGGAGGGGTTCGAGAGACCCAGTACTTC. The rearrangement uses TRBV21-1 and TRBJ2-5; no DNA check was done on the table's D call, TRBD1. TRBV21-1 is tagged as a pseudogene. CDR3 length equals 14 residues.

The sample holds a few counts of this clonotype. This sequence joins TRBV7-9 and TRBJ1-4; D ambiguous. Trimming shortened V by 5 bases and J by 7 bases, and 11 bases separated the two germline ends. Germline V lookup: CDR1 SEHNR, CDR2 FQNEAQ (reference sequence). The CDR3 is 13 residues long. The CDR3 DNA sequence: TGTGCCAGCAGCCCCGGACGCGGTGAAAAACTGTTTTTT. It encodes CASSPGRGEKLFF.

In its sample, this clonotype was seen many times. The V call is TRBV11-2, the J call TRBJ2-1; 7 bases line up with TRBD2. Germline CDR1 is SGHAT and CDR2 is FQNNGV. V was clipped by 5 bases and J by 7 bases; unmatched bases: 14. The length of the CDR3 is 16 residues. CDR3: CASSRPSSGLSNEQFF. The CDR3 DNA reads TGTGCCAGCAGCCGTCCCTCTAGCGGATTAAGTAATGAGCAGTTCTTC.

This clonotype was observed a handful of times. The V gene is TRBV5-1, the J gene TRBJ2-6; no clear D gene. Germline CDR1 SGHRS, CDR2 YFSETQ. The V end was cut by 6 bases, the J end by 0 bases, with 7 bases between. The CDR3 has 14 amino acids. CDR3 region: CASNPISGANVLTF. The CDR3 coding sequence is TGCGCCAGCAACCCGATCTCTGGGGCCAACGTCCTGACTTTC.

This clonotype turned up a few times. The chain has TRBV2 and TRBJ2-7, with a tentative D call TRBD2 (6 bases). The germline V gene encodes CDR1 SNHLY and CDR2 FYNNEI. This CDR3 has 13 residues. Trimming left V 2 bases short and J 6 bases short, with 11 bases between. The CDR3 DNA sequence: TGTGCCAGCAGTGAACAGTCCGGGGGCGAGCAGTACTTC. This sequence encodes CASSEQSGGEQYF.

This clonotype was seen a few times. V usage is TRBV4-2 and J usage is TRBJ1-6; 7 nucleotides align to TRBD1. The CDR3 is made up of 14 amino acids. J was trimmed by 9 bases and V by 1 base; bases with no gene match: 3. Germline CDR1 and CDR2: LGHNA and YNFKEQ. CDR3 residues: CASSQVTGPSPLHF. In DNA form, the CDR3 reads TGTGCCAGCAGCCAAGTGACAGGGCCTTCACCCCTCCACTTT.

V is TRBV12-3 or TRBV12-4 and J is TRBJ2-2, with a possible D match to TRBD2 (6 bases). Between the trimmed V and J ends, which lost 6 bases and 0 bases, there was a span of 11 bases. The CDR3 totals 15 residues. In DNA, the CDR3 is TGTGCCAGCAGCTGGGGGGATCCGAACACCGGGGAGCTGTTTTTT. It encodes CASSWGDPNTGELFF.

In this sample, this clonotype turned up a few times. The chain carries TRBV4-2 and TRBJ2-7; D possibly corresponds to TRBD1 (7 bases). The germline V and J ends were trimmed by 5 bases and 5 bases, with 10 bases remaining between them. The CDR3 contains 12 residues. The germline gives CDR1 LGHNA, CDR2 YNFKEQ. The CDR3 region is CASSDREDEQYF. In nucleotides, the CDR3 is TGTGCCAGCAGCGACAGGGAGGACGAGCAGTACTTC.

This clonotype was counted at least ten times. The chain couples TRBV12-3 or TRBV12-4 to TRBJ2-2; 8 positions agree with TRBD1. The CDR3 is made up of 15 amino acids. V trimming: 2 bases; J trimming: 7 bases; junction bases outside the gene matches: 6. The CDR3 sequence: CASSLRGQADGELFF. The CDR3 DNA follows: TGTGCCAGCAGTTTAAGGGGACAGGCTGACGGGGAGCTGTTTTTT.

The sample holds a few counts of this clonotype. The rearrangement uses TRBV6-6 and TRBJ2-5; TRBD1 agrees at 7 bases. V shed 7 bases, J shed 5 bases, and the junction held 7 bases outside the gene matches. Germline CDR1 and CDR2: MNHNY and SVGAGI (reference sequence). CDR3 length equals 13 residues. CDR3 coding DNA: TGTGCCAGCATCCAGGGGGACCGCGAGACCCAGTACTTC. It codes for CASIQGDRETQYF.

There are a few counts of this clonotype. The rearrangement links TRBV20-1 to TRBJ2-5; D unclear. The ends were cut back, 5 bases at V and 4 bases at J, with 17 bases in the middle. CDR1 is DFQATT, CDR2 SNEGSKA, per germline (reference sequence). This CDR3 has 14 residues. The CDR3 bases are TGCAGTGCTCCCACTCTTCGACGCGTAGAGACCCAGTACTTC. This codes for CSAPTLRRVETQYF.

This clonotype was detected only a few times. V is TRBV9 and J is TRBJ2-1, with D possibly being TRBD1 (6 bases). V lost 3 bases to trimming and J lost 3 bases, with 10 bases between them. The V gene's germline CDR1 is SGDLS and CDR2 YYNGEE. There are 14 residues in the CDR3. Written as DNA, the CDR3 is TGTGCCAGCAGCGCCCCGACAGGCTACAATGAGCAGTTCTTC. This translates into CASSAPTGYNEQFF.

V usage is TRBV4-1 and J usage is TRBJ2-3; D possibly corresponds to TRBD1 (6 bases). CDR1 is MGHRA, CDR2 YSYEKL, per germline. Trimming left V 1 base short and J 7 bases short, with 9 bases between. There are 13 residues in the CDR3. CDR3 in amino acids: CASSQVRGYTQYF. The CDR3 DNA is TGCGCCAGCAGCCAAGTGAGGGGGTATACGCAGTATTTT.

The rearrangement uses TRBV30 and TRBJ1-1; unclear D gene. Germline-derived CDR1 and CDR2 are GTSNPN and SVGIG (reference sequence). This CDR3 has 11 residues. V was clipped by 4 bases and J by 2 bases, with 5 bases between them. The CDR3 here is CAWKRNTEAFF. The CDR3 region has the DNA TGTGCCTGGAAACGCAACACTGAAGCTTTCTTT.

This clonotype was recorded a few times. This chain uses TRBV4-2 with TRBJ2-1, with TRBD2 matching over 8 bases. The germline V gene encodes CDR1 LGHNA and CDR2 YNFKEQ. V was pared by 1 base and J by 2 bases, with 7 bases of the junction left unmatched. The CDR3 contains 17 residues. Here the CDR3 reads CASSQVSGGDAYNEQFF. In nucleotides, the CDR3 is TGTGCCAGCAGCCAAGTATCCGGGGGGGATGCCTACAATGAGCAGTTCTTC.

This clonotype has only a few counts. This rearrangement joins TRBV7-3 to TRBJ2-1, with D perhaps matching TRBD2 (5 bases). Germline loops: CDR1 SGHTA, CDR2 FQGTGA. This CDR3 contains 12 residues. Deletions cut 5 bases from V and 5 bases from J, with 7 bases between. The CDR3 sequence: CASSPGNNEQFF. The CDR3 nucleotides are TGTGCCAGCAGCCCCGGGAACAATGAGCAGTTCTTC.